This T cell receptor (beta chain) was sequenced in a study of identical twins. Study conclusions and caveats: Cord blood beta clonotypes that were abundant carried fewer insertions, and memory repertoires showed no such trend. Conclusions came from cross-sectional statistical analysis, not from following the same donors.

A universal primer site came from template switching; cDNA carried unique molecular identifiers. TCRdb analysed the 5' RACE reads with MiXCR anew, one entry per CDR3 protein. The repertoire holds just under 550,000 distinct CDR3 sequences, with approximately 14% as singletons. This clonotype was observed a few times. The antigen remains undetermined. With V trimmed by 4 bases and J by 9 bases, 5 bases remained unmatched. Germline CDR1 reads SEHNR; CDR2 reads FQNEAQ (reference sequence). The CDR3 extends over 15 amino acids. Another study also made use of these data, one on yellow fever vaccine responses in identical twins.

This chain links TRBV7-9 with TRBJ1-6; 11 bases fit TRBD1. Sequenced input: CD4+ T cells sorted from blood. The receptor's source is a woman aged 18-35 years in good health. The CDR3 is CASSSRTGGVSPLHF. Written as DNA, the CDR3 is TGTGCCAGCAGCTCACGGACAGGGGGCGTTTCACCCCTCCACTTT.